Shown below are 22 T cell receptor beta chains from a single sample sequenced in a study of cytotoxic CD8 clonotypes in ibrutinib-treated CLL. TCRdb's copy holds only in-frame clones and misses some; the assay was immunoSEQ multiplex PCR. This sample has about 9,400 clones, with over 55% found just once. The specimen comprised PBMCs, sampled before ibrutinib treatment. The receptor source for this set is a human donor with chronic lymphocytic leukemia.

The CDR3 spells CAWSVTWDQPQHF. In DNA, the CDR3 is TGTGCCTGGAGTGTGACCTGGGATCAGCCCCAGCATTTT. The gene calls are TRBV30 and TRBJ1-5, with D uncertain. The V gene's germline CDR1 is GTSNPN and CDR2 SVGIG (reference sequence). The CDR3 is 13 residues long. Trimming pared 0 bases from V and 5 bases from J, leaving 8 bases between. The whole variable domain, remainder taken from reference TRBV30 and TRBJ1-5, is SQTIHQWPATLVQPVGSPLSLECTVEGTSNPNLYWYRQAAGRGLQLLFYSVGIGQISSEVPQNLSASRPQDRQFILSSKKLLLSDSGFYLCAWSVTWDQPQHFGDGTRLSIL.

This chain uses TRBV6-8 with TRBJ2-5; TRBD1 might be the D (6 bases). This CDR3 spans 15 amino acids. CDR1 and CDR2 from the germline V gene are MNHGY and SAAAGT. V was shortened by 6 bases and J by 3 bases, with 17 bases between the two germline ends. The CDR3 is CASRSPSGGEETQYF. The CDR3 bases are TGTGCCAGCAGAAGTCCCTCTGGGGGCGAAGAGACCCAGTACTTC.

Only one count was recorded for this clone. Written as DNA, the CDR3 is TGTGCCAGCAGGTACAATGGGGGAGGGGGCACAGATACGCAGTATTTT. Amino acid sequence: CASRYNGGGGTDTQYF. The chain combines TRBV28 with TRBJ2-3; 7 bases agree with TRBD2. Germline V lookup: CDR1 MDHEN, CDR2 SYDVKM. Trimming at V came to 6 bases and at J to 1 base, leaving 10 bases not matched to a gene. This CDR3 has 16 residues.

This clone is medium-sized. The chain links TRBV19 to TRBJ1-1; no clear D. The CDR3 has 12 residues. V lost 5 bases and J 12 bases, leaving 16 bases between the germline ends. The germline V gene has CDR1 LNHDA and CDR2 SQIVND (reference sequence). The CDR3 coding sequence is TGTGCCAGTAGTGCCAGGCGTGGAAAGACTTTCTTT. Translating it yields CASSARRGKTFF. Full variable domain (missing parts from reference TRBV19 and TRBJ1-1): DGGITQSPKYLFRKEGQNVTLSCEQNLNHDAMYWYRQDPGQGLRLIYYSQIVNDFQKGDIAEGYSVSREKKESFPLTVTSAQKNPTAFYLCASSARRGKTFFGQGTRLTVV.

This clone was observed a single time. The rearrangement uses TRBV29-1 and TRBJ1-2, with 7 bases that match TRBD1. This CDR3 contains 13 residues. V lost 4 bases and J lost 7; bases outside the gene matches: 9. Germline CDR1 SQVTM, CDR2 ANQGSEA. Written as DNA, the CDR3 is TGCAGCGTTGGGCGGCAGGGGGATGGTGGCTACACCTTC. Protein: CSVGRQGDGGYTF.

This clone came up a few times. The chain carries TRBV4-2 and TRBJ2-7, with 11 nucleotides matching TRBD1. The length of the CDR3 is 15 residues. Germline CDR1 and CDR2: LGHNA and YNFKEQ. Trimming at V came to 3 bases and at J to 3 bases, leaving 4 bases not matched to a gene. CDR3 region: CASSQDRGPYYEQYF. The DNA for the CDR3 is TGTGCCAGCAGCCAGGACAGGGGGCCGTACTACGAGCAGTACTTC.

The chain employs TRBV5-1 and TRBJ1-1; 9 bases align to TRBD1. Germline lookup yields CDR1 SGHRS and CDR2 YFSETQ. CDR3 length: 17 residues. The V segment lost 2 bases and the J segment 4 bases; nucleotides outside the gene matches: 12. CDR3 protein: CASSFRTGESIGTEAFF. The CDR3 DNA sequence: TGCGCCAGCAGCTTCCGGACAGGGGAGAGTATTGGCACTGAAGCTTTCTTT.

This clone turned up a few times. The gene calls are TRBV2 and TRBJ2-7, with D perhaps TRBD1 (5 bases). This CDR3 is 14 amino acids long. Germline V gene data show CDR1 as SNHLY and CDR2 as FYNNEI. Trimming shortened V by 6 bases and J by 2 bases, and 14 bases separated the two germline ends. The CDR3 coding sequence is TGTGCCAGCAGCATTCAGGCAGGGCCCTACGAGCAGTACTTC. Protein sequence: CASSIQAGPYEQYF.

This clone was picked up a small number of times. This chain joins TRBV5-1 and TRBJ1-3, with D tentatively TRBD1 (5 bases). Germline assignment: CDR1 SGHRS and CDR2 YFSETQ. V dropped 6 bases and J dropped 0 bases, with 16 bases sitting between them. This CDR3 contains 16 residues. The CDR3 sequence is CASTPGGSISGNTIYF. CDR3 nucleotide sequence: TGCGCCAGCACCCCTGGGGGGAGCATCTCTGGAAACACCATATATTTT.

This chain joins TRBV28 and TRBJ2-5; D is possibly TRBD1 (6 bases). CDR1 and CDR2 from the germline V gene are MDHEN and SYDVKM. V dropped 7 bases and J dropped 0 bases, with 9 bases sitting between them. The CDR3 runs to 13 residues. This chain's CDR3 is CASTAGDQETQYF. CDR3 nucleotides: TGTGCCAGCACGGCAGGGGACCAAGAGACCCAGTACTTC.

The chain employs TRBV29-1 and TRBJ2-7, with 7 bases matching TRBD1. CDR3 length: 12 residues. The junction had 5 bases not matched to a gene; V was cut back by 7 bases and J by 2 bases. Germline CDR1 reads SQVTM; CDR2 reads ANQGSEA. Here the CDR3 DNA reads TGCAGCGCTGCCGGGACAGCCTACGAGCAGTACTTC. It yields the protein CSAAGTAYEQYF.

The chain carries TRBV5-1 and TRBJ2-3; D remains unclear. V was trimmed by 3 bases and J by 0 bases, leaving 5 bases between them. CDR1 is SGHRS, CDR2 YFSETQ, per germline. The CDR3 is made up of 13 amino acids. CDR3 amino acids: CASSYSSTDTQYF. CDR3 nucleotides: TGCGCCAGCAGCTACTCTAGCACAGATACGCAGTATTTT.

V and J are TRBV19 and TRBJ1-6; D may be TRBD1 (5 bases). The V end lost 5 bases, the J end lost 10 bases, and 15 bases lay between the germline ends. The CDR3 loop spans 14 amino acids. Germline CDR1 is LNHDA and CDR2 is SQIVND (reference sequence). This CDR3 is CASSSQGGGSPLHF. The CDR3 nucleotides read TGTGCCAGTAGTTCCCAAGGCGGGGGATCACCCCTCCACTTT.

As DNA, the CDR3 is TGTGCCAGCAGCCAGACTAGTGGTGAGCAGTTCTTC. Protein sequence: CASSQTSGEQFF. The chain combines TRBV6-1 with TRBJ2-1; tentatively, D is TRBD2 (6 bases). Germline V lookup: CDR1 MNHNS, CDR2 SASEGT. The CDR3 totals 12 residues. Trimming cost V 6 bases and J 9 bases, with 12 bases left between them.

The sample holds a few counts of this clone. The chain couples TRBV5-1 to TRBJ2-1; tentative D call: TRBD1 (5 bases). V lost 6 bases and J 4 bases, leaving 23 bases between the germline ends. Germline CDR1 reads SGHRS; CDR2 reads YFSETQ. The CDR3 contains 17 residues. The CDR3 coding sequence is TGCGCCAGCACCGCCCCCCCAGGGTCTTCGGCGTACAATGAGCAGTTCTTC. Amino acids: CASTAPPGSSAYNEQFF. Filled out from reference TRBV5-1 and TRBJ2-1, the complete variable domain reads KAGVTQTPRYLIKTRGQQVTLSCSPISGHRSVSWYQQTPGQGLQFLFEYFSETQRNKGNFPGRFSGRQFSNSRSEMNVSTLELGDSALYLCASTAPPGSSAYNEQFFGPGTRLTVL.

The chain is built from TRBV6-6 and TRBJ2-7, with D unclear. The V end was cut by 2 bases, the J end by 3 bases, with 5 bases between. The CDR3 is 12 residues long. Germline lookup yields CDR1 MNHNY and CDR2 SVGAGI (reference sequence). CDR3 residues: CASSYDNYEQYF. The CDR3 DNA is TGTGCCAGCAGTTACGACAACTACGAGCAGTACTTC.

For the CDR3, the DNA is TGCGCCAGCAGCTTGGCGAGGGGGGGTCAAGAGACCCAGTACTTC. The encoded protein is CASSLARGGQETQYF. The rearrangement links TRBV5-1 to TRBJ2-5; D possibly corresponds to TRBD2 (7 bases). This CDR3 spans 15 amino acids. The V end lost 0 bases, the J end lost 2 bases, and 11 bases lay between the germline ends. Germline V CDR1 and CDR2: SGHRS, YFSETQ.

The CDR3 region has the DNA TGTGCCAGCAGTGGCGAAGCGGGAGGCATCTCTGGGGCCAACGTCCTGACTTTC. It codes for CASSGEAGGISGANVLTF. The chain is built from TRBV2 and TRBJ2-6; TRBD2 agrees at 9 bases. The CDR3 has 18 residues. The germline V gene has CDR1 SNHLY and CDR2 FYNNEI. The J segment lost 0 bases and the V segment lost 4 bases, leaving 7 bases of the junction unmatched.

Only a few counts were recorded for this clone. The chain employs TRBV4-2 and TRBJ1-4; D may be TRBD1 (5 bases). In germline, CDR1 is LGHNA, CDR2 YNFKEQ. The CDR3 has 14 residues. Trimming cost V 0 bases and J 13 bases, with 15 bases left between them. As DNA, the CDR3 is TGTGCCAGCAGCCAAGATCCGGGCCCCCAGGGACTGTTTTTT. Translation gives CASSQDPGPQGLFF.

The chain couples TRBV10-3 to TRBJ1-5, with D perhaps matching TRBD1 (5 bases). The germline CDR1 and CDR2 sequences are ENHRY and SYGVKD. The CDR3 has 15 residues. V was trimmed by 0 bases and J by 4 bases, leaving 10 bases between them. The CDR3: CAISESGGGNQPQHF. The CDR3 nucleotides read TGTGCCATCAGTGAGTCGGGGGGTGGGAATCAGCCCCAGCATTTT.

CDR3 DNA sequence: TGTGCCAGCAGAACCGGGACAGGGTACACAGATACGCAGTATTTT. It yields the protein CASRTGTGYTDTQYF. This chain links TRBV11-1 with TRBJ2-3, with 9 bases aligning to TRBD1. This CDR3 comprises 15 residues. The ends lost 6 bases at V and 2 bases at J; junction bases unmatched: 6. CDR1 SGHAT and CDR2 FQDESV come from the germline V gene (reference sequence).

As DNA, the CDR3 is TGCGCCAGCAGACGGACAGCCGGCCACGAGCAGTACTTC. Amino acid sequence: CASRRTAGHEQYF. The genes are TRBV5-1 and TRBJ2-7; perhaps TRBD1 as D (6 bases). The length of the CDR3 is 13 residues. V was pared by 5 bases and J by 5 bases, with 14 bases between. From germline, CDR1 is SGHRS and CDR2 YFSETQ.